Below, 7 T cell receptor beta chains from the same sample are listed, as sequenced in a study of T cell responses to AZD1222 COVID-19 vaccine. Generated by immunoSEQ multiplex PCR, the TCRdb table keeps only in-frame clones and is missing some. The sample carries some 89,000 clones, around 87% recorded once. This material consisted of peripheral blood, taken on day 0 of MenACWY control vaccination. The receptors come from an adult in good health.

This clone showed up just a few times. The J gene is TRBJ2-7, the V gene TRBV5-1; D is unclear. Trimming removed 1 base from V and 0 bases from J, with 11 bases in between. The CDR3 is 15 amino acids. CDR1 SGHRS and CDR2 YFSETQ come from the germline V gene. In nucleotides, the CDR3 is TGCGCCAGCAGCTTGAGCGTCAAGGGCTCCTACGAGCAGTACTTC. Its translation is CASSLSVKGSYEQYF.

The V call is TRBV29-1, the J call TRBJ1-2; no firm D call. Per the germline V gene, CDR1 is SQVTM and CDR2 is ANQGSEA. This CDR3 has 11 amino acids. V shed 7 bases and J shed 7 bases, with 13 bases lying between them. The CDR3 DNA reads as TGCAGCGCCATCACGGGTGGTGGCTACACCTTC. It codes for CSAITGGGYTF. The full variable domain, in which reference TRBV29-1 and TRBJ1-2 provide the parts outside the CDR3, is SAVISQKPSRDICQRGTSLTIQCQVDSQVTMMFWYRQQPGQSLTLIATANQGSEATYESGFVIDKFPISRPNLTFSTLTVSNMSPEDSSIYLCSAITGGGYTFGSGTRLTVV.

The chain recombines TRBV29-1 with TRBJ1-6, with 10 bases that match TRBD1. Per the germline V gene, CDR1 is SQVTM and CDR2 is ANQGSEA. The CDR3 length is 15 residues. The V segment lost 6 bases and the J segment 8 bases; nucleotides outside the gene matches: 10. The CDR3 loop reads CSVRVTGGEDSPLHF. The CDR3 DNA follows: TGCAGCGTCAGAGTGACAGGGGGCGAGGATTCACCCCTCCACTTT.

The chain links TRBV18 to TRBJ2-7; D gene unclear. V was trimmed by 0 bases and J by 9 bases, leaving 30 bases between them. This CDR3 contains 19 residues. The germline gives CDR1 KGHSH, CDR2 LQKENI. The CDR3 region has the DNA TGTGCCAGCTCACCACCTCTGGACGGGTGGCGACCGGATACCATAGGGCAGTACTTC. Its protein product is CASSPPLDGWRPDTIGQYF.

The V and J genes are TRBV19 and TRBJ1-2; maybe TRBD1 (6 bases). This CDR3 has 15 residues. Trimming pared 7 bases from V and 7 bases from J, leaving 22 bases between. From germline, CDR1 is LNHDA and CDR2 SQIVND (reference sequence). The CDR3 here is CASMSGQFFKGGYTF. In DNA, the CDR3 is TGTGCCAGTATGAGCGGACAGTTTTTTAAGGGTGGCTACACCTTC.

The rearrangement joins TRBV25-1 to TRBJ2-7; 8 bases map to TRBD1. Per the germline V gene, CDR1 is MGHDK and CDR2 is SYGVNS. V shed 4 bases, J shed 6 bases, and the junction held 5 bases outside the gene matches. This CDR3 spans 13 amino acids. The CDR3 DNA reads TGTGCCAGCAGTGGAACCGGGACAGGCGAGCAGTACTTC. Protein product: CASSGTGTGEQYF.

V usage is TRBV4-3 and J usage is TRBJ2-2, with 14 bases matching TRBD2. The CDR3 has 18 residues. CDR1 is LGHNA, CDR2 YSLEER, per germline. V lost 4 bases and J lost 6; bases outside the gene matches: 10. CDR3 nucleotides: TGCGCCAGCAGCCTCATACCACCGGGACTAGCGGGAGCCGGGGAGCTGTTTTTT. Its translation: CASSLIPPGLAGAGELFF.